What follows are 9 T cell receptor beta chains derived from one specimen sequenced in a study of blood T cell repertoires in COVID-19. The repertoire was sequenced with immunoSEQ multiplex PCR; TCRdb's copy has only in-frame clones and lacks some. In the table there are about 200,000 clones, 89% of which are singletons. The specimen sequenced was PBMCs or T cells enriched from blood (not recorded which). The receptors come from a woman in her 30s with acute COVID-19.

The chain combines TRBV10-3 with TRBJ2-1, with TRBD1 identical over 8 bases. Unmatched junction bases numbered 5, after V lost 6 bases and J lost 4 bases. The CDR3 is 14 amino acids. Germline V gene sequence: CDR1 ENHRY, CDR2 SYGVKD. Written as DNA, the CDR3 is TGTGCCATCAGGGGGACAGGCGAATACAATGAGCAGTTCTTC. Protein sequence: CAIRGTGEYNEQFF.

The V and J genes are TRBV11-2 and TRBJ1-1, with D uncertain. The CDR3 contains 14 residues. Between the trimmed V and J ends, which lost 0 bases and 1 base, there was a span of 6 bases. In germline, CDR1 is SGHAT, CDR2 FQNNGV. The CDR3 protein is CASSLDYRNTEAFF. The CDR3 nucleotides read TGTGCCAGCAGCTTAGATTACAGGAACACTGAAGCTTTCTTT.

V and J are TRBV5-1 and TRBJ2-2; a possible D gene is TRBD2 (7 bases). The CDR3 has 16 residues. With 3 bases removed from V and 4 bases from J, the gap between germline ends came to 16 bases. CDR1 and CDR2 from the germline V gene are SGHRS and YFSETQ. CDR3 loop: CASSSFEGGFTGELFF. DNA of the CDR3: TGCGCCAGCAGCTCATTTGAGGGGGGGTTCACCGGGGAGCTGTTTTTT.

The J gene is TRBJ1-2, the V gene TRBV27; maybe TRBD1 (5 bases). This CDR3 is 14 amino acids long. Trimming stripped 0 bases from V and 4 bases from J, with 9 bases between. CDR1 MNHEY and CDR2 SMNVEV come from the germline V gene (reference sequence). The CDR3 loop is CASSLSPGRYGYTF. The CDR3 DNA is TGTGCCAGCAGTTTATCTCCAGGGCGCTATGGCTACACCTTC.

The chain carries TRBV18 and TRBJ1-4; tentatively, D is TRBD1 (5 bases). Trimming left V 3 bases short and J 1 base short, with 6 bases between. Germline V lookup: CDR1 KGHSH, CDR2 LQKENI. The CDR3 sequence is 14 residues long. Written as DNA, the CDR3 is TGTGCCAGCTCACCCCAGGGAACTAATGAAAAACTGTTTTTT. Translating gives CASSPQGTNEKLFF. The variable domain in full, completed from reference TRBV18 and TRBJ1-4, reads NAGVMQNPRHLVRRRGQEARLRCSPMKGHSHVYWYRQLPEEGLKFMVYLQKENIIDESGMPKERFSAEFPKEGPSILRIQQVVRGDSAAYFCASSPQGTNEKLFFGSGTQLSVL.

The gene calls are TRBV7-2 and TRBJ2-7, with TRBD2 matching over 10 bases. Unmatched junction bases numbered 7, after V lost 5 bases and J lost 3 bases. Germline values: CDR1 SGHTA, CDR2 FQGNSA. The CDR3 is 15 residues long. Written as DNA, the CDR3 is TGTGCCAGCAGCGCTGGGACTAGCGCTTACTACGAGCAGTACTTC. It codes for CASSAGTSAYYEQYF. The variable domain in full, completed from reference TRBV7-2 and TRBJ2-7, reads GAGVSQSPSNKVTEKGKDVELRCDPISGHTALYWYRQSLGQGLEFLIYFQGNSAPDKSGLPSDRFSAERTGGSVSTLTIQRTQQEDSAVYLCASSAGTSAYYEQYFGPGTRLTVT.

The CDR3 DNA reads as TGTGCCAGCAGCAACCGGTGGAACTATGGCTACACCTTC. This sequence encodes CASSNRWNYGYTF. The gene calls are TRBV6-5 and TRBJ1-2; D is unclear. CDR3 length equals 13 residues. Germline assignment: CDR1 MNHEY and CDR2 SVGAGI. Between the trimmed V and J ends, which lost 6 bases and 2 bases, there was a span of 10 bases.

Concerning this clone itself: Other DNA sequences in the same sample also yield this CDR3. The chain is built from TRBV7-2 and TRBJ2-1; 7 positions agree with TRBD1. CDR1 SGHTA and CDR2 FQGNSA come from the germline V gene. V was clipped by 3 bases and J by 3 bases; unmatched bases: 5. This CDR3 comprises 15 residues. The DNA of the CDR3 is TGTGCCAGCAGCTTCGCCAGGGGGAGCTACAATGAGCAGTTCTTC. As protein: CASSFARGSYNEQFF.

This sequence joins TRBV19 and TRBJ1-5, with D perhaps TRBD1 (5 bases). Trimming removed 4 bases at V and 4 bases at J, with 14 bases between. Germline V gene lookup returns CDR1 LNHDA and CDR2 SQIVND (reference sequence). The length of the CDR3 is 15 residues. The CDR3 DNA reads TGTGCCAGTAGTAGCGCGGGGGAGATTAATCAGCCCCAGCATTTT. Residues: CASSSAGEINQPQHF.